These 14 T cell receptor beta chains share one sample of origin, sequenced in a study of blood T cell repertoires in COVID-19. Clones were sequenced by immunoSEQ multiplex PCR, and TCRdb holds only the in-frame ones, with some missing. The sample includes roughly 150,000 clones, roughly 87% seen only once; the top ten take 4%. Sample: PBMCs or T cells enriched from blood (not recorded which). All receptors come from a woman aged 40 to 50 who had been exposed to COVID-19.

The genes are TRBV20-1 and TRBJ1-2; tentatively, D is TRBD1 (6 bases). This CDR3 is 11 amino acids long. V lost 5 bases to trimming and J lost 6 bases, with 10 bases between them. Germline CDR1 and CDR2: DFQATT and SNEGSKA (reference sequence). CDR3 residues: CSAYRQDGYTF. DNA for the CDR3: TGCAGTGCTTATCGACAGGATGGCTACACCTTC.

There are a few counts of this clone. The rearrangement links TRBV9 to TRBJ1-4, with 7 bases fitting TRBD1. Germline V CDR1 and CDR2: SGDLS, YYNGEE. V shed 2 bases and J 6 bases; nucleotides not matched to a gene: 4. This CDR3 is built from 14 residues. CDR3 bases: TGTGCCAGCAGCGTTACAGGGGTGGATGAAAAACTGTTTTTT. Its protein product is CASSVTGVDEKLFF.

Regarding this clone: An end of the junction differs from the germline gene, which may be a read error. V gene TRBV6-5 combines with J gene TRBJ2-7, with D maybe TRBD1 (5 bases). The CDR3 is 10 amino acids. Germline-derived CDR1 and CDR2 are MNHEY and SVGAGI. In nucleotides, the CDR3 is TGTGCCAGCAGTTACGGGTCAACAGGTTTC. Protein product: CASSYGSTGF.

CDR3 nucleotides: TGTGCCAGCAGCGTAGCCCAGGGGACCCAGTACTTC. Translating gives CASSVAQGTQYF. The chain combines TRBV9 with TRBJ2-5; TRBD1 is a possible D gene (5 bases). Per the germline V gene, CDR1 is SGDLS and CDR2 is YYNGEE. The CDR3 consists of 12 residues. Trimming took 0 bases from V and 7 from J, leaving 7 bases between them. Drawing the rest from reference TRBV9 and TRBJ2-5, the complete variable domain is DSGVTQTPKHLITATGQRVTLRCSPRSGDLSVYWYQQSLDQGLQFLIQYYNGEERAKGNILERFSAQQFPDLHSELNLSSLELGDSALYFCASSVAQGTQYFGPGTRLLVL.

This chain connects TRBV6-6 to TRBJ1-5, with D perhaps matching TRBD1 (6 bases). The CDR3 runs 16 residues. Looked up from germline, CDR1 is MNHNY and CDR2 is SVGAGI (reference sequence). V lost 0 bases and J 2 bases, leaving 11 bases between the germline ends. The CDR3 DNA reads as TGTGCCAGCAGTTACTCGACACAGGGAGGCAATCAGCCCCAGCATTTT. Residues: CASSYSTQGGNQPQHF.

This sequence joins TRBV27 and TRBJ2-1; D gene unclear. V was shortened by 4 bases and J by 5 bases, with 15 bases between the two germline ends. This CDR3 has 15 residues. Germline lookup yields CDR1 MNHEY and CDR2 SMNVEV (reference sequence). The CDR3: CASSSQMFRNNEQFF. In DNA form, the CDR3 reads TGTGCCAGCAGTTCACAGATGTTCCGGAACAATGAGCAGTTCTTC.

The sample holds one count of this clone. V is TRBV7-6 and J is TRBJ2-2, with TRBD2 matching 14 bases. CDR3 length: 18 amino acids. Germline V gives CDR1 SGHVS, CDR2 FNYEAQ. J was trimmed by 7 bases and V by 0 bases; bases with no gene match: 7. DNA of the CDR3: TGTGCCAGCAGCTTAGCGTCGGGACTAGCGGGAGTTAACGGGGAGCTGTTTTTT. Its protein product is CASSLASGLAGVNGELFF.

The CDR3 sequence: CASSQDRGTEAFF. In DNA form, the CDR3 reads TGTGCCAGCAGCCAAGATAGGGGCACTGAAGCTTTCTTT. This chain links TRBV14 with TRBJ1-1, with a possible D match to TRBD1 (5 bases). Germline V gene sequence: CDR1 SGHDN, CDR2 FVKESK. The CDR3 has 13 amino acids. V lost 0 bases, J lost 4 bases, and 6 bases lay in between.

This clone has just a few counts. J is TRBJ2-3 and V is TRBV29-1; 8 bases map to TRBD2. Germline V CDR1 and CDR2: SQVTM, ANQGSEA. Losses at the gene ends were 5 bases for V and 14 bases for J; bases not matched to a gene: 15. The length of the CDR3 is 13 residues. The CDR3 nucleotides are TGCAGCGTTCGAACGACTGGGGCTAGCGGGTTGTATTTT. Its translation is CSVRTTGASGLYF.

This clone was seen more than once but under ten times. This chain connects TRBV10-3 to TRBJ1-3; TRBD1 aligns across 7 bases. The V gene end was trimmed by 6 bases and the J gene end by 7 bases; junction bases not matched to a gene: 12. Per germline, CDR1 ENHRY and CDR2 SYGVKD. The CDR3 spans 15 residues. CDR3 amino acids: CAISTGTDVSNTIYF. CDR3 in DNA: TGTGCCATCAGCACCGGGACAGATGTTAGCAACACCATATATTTT.

This chain joins TRBV9 and TRBJ2-3, with no clear D. This CDR3 has 13 residues. Germline CDR1 and CDR2: SGDLS and YYNGEE. Trimming pared 0 bases from V and 5 bases from J, leaving 7 bases between. CDR3 nucleotides: TGTGCCAGCAGCGTAGGGTCGGGAGATACGCAGTATTTT. Encoded protein: CASSVGSGDTQYF.

This clone was observed a handful of times. The J gene is TRBJ1-4, the V gene TRBV15, with D unresolved. Trimming took off 0 bases at V and 7 bases at J, with 15 bases between the two ends. There are 16 residues in the CDR3. CDR1 LNHNV and CDR2 YYDKDF come from the germline V gene (reference sequence). DNA for the CDR3: TGTGCCACCAGCAGAGATCCCGGCGGGCAAAGTGAAAAACTGTTTTTT. It codes for CATSRDPGGQSEKLFF.

J is TRBJ2-2 and V is TRBV24-1; TRBD1 is a possible D gene (5 bases). The CDR3 length is 14 residues. In germline, CDR1 is KGHDR, CDR2 SFDVKD. The V end was cut by 7 bases, the J end by 2 bases, with 10 bases between. CDR3 protein: CATSGDRNTGELFF. In DNA form, the CDR3 reads TGTGCCACCAGCGGAGACAGAAACACCGGGGAGCTGTTTTTT.

The chain recombines TRBV6-1 with TRBJ1-2, with TRBD1 matching over 7 bases. CDR1 and CDR2 (germline): MNHNS, SASEGT. CDR3 length equals 15 residues. V trimming: 2 bases; J trimming: 6 bases; junction bases outside the gene matches: 9. CDR3 protein: CASSESLQGRDGYTF. The CDR3, as DNA: TGTGCCAGCAGTGAATCATTACAGGGGCGGGATGGCTACACCTTC.